The 18 T cell receptor beta chains given below trace back to one sample, sequenced in a study of T cell responses to AZD1222 COVID-19 vaccine. TCRdb's copy holds only in-frame clones and misses some; the assay was immunoSEQ multiplex PCR. The top ten hold about 1.8% of the sample, which has roughly 200,000 clones, about 89% seen once. The specimen was peripheral blood, collected 28 days after the second AZD1222 dose. These receptors were collected from an adult who received the AZD1222 COVID-19 vaccine.

The V gene is TRBV7-2, the J gene TRBJ2-1, with 16 bases aligning to TRBD2. Trimming removed 5 bases from V and 3 bases from J; junction bases left unmatched: 7. Germline V gene sequence: CDR1 SGHTA, CDR2 FQGNSA. The CDR3 sequence is 18 residues long. CDR3 nucleotides: TGTGCCAGCAGCCTACCGGGACTAGCGGGGGGGCGCTACAATGAGCAGTTCTTC. Translating gives CASSLPGLAGGRYNEQFF.

The genes are TRBV5-6 and TRBJ1-4, with 11 bases aligning to TRBD1. V lost 4 bases to trimming and J lost 4 bases; unmatched junction nucleotides: 6. The CDR3 length is 16 residues. Germline loops: CDR1 SGHDT, CDR2 YYEEEE. The chain's CDR3 is CASSKGTGGLNEKLFF. The CDR3 DNA reads TGTGCCAGCAGCAAAGGGACAGGGGGTCTTAATGAAAAACTGTTTTTT.

The chain links TRBV29-1 to TRBJ1-2; D remains ambiguous. The V gene's germline CDR1 is SQVTM and CDR2 ANQGSEA. Trimming took 6 bases from V and 2 from J, leaving 10 bases between them. The CDR3 totals 12 residues. The chain's CDR3 is CSVSTANYGYTF. The CDR3 nucleotides read TGCAGCGTGTCCACAGCGAACTATGGCTACACCTTC.

The chain is built from TRBV9 and TRBJ2-1; D is perhaps TRBD2 (6 bases). CDR1 and CDR2 from the germline V gene are SGDLS and YYNGEE. The CDR3 consists of 15 residues. V lost 0 bases, J lost 10 bases, and 17 bases lay in between. Here the CDR3 reads CASSVERTGVDEQFF. CDR3 sequence (DNA): TGTGCCAGCAGCGTAGAAAGGACGGGGGTAGACGAGCAGTTCTTC.

This clone was counted a single time. The chain has TRBV10-3 and TRBJ1-1; 7 bases are a match to TRBD1. CDR1 is ENHRY and CDR2 is SYGVKD in the germline V gene. The V segment lost 2 bases and the J segment 3 bases; nucleotides outside the gene matches: 6. This CDR3 spans 15 amino acids. CDR3 DNA: TGTGCCATCAGTGAGAGGAGTGGACAGGACACTGAAGCTTTCTTT. Amino acid sequence: CAISERSGQDTEAFF.

The chain is built from TRBV6-5 and TRBJ1-2; 9 bases map to TRBD1. The CDR3 totals 13 residues. V lost 9 bases to trimming and J lost 7 bases; unmatched junction nucleotides: 9. Germline V gene sequence: CDR1 MNHEY, CDR2 SVGAGI. The CDR3 here is CASKVQGALGYTF. The CDR3 DNA reads as TGTGCCAGTAAAGTACAGGGGGCACTTGGCTACACCTTC.

The chain has TRBV25-1 and TRBJ2-4; a weak D match, TRBD2 (6 bases). This CDR3 contains 16 residues. Germline V gene sequence: CDR1 MGHDK, CDR2 SYGVNS. V was cut by 2 bases and J by 0 bases, with 11 bases left in between. The CDR3 is CASSEQGAGAKNIQYF. CDR3 in DNA: TGTGCCAGCAGTGAACAGGGAGCGGGAGCCAAAAACATTCAGTACTTC.

The chain carries TRBV11-2 and TRBJ2-1; D call uncertain. This CDR3 is built from 13 residues. From germline, CDR1 is SGHAT and CDR2 FQNNGV. The CDR3 region has the DNA TGTGCTATCGGAGAGGTCTTGAACAATGAGCAGTTCTTC. Translated: CAIGEVLNNEQFF. The full variable domain, its missing parts supplied by reference TRBV11-2 and TRBJ2-1, is EAGVAQSPRYKIIEKRQSVAFWCNPISGHATLYWYQQILGQGPKLLIQFQNNGVVDDSQLPKDRFSAERLKGVDSTLKIQPAKLEDSAVYLCAIGEVLNNEQFFGPGTRLTVL.

The chain employs TRBV30 and TRBJ1-2; no clear D gene. From germline, CDR1 is GTSNPN and CDR2 SVGIG (reference sequence). The CDR3 is 13 amino acids. With 4 bases removed from V and 4 bases from J, the gap between germline ends came to 13 bases. The CDR3 spells CAWNVALPYGYTF. DNA of the CDR3: TGTGCCTGGAATGTCGCCCTGCCCTATGGCTACACCTTC.

This clone was counted once. The genes are TRBV6-5 and TRBJ1-5; unclear D gene. The CDR3 extends over 14 amino acids. Deletions cut 3 bases from V and 5 bases from J, with 11 bases between. Germline V gene data show CDR1 as MNHEY and CDR2 as SVGAGI. CDR3 sequence reads: CASSYLGKYQPQHF. CDR3 coding DNA: TGTGCCAGCAGTTATCTTGGGAAGTATCAGCCCCAGCATTTT.

The chain combines TRBV30 with TRBJ1-5, with D perhaps TRBD1 (6 bases). Germline-derived CDR1 and CDR2 are GTSNPN and SVGIG (reference sequence). The length of the CDR3 is 15 residues. Trimming took 2 bases from V and 4 from J, leaving 15 bases between them. CDR3 sequence (DNA): TGTGCCTGGAGTAACAGGGCAGGGTGGAATCAGCCCCAGCATTTT. The encoded protein is CAWSNRAGWNQPQHF.

CDR3 nucleotides: TGTGCCAGCAGTAAGGACAGGGGGCAAGGTGGGGCCAACGTCCTGACTTTC. It encodes CASSKDRGQGGANVLTF. The chain employs TRBV27 and TRBJ2-6; 11 bases line up with TRBD1. Germline-derived CDR1 and CDR2 are MNHEY and SMNVEV (reference sequence). The CDR3 has 17 residues. V was pared by 5 bases and J by 3 bases, with 6 bases of the junction left unmatched.

The rearrangement links TRBV7-2 to TRBJ1-6; D unclear. V dropped 1 base and J dropped 9 bases, with 7 bases sitting between them. The germline CDR1 and CDR2 sequences are SGHTA and FQGNSA. The CDR3 is 13 residues long. In DNA, the CDR3 is TGTGCCAGCAGCTTAGGAAATGCTTCACCCCTCCACTTT. Translation gives CASSLGNASPLHF. The full variable domain, completed using reference TRBV7-2 and TRBJ1-6, is GAGVSQSPSNKVTEKGKDVELRCDPISGHTALYWYRQSLGQGLEFLIYFQGNSAPDKSGLPSDRFSAERTGGSVSTLTIQRTQQEDSAVYLCASSLGNASPLHFGNGTRLTVT.

The chain combines TRBV19 with TRBJ1-5; D may be TRBD1 (6 bases). CDR3 size: 13 residues. V shed 6 bases and J shed 4 bases, with 10 bases lying between them. Germline V gene data show CDR1 as LNHDA and CDR2 as SQIVND (reference sequence). The CDR3 sequence: CASSWGPNQPQHF. The CDR3 bases are TGTGCCAGTAGCTGGGGGCCTAATCAGCCCCAGCATTTT.

The chain uses TRBV6-4 and TRBJ2-2, with TRBD2 matching 10 bases. Germline CDR1 and CDR2: MRHNA and SNTAGT. This CDR3 comprises 16 residues. The junction had 1 base not matched to a gene; V was cut back by 3 bases and J by 0 bases. The CDR3 coding sequence is TGTGCCAGCAGTGAACTAGCGGGATCGAACACCGGGGAGCTGTTTTTT. The encoded protein is CASSELAGSNTGELFF.

This chain uses TRBV19 with TRBJ2-1; D may be TRBD2 (6 bases). Germline V lookup: CDR1 LNHDA, CDR2 SQIVND (reference sequence). Trimming removed 6 bases from V and 5 bases from J, with 20 bases in between. This CDR3 is built from 16 residues. DNA for the CDR3: TGTGCCAGTAGCCCATGGGGGGTCACGGAGAACAATGAGCAGTTCTTC. Protein: CASSPWGVTENNEQFF.

The chain couples TRBV2 to TRBJ1-1; D call uncertain. The CDR3 covers 15 residues. CDR1 and CDR2 (germline): SNHLY, FYNNEI. V lost 1 base and J 3 bases, leaving 12 bases between the germline ends. CDR3 nucleotide sequence: TGTGCCAGCAGTGAAGTGGTGGGGTTGGACACTGAAGCTTTCTTT. It specifies CASSEVVGLDTEAFF. Variable domain in full (rest from reference TRBV2 and TRBJ1-1): EPEVTQTPSHQVTQMGQEVILRCVPISNHLYFYWYRQILGQKVEFLVSFYNNEISEKSEIFDDQFSVERPDGSNFTLKIRSTKLEDSAMYFCASSEVVGLDTEAFFGQGTRLTVV.

The CDR3 is CASSLGRRAPIPIAEAFF. The CDR3, as DNA: TGTGCCAGCAGCTTAGGTAGAAGGGCCCCCATCCCAATCGCGGAAGCTTTCTTT. The chain is built from TRBV7-2 and TRBJ1-1; the D is unclear. Germline CDR1 reads SGHTA; CDR2 reads FQGNSA. This CDR3 has 18 amino acids. V shed 1 base and J shed 8 bases, with 26 bases lying between them.